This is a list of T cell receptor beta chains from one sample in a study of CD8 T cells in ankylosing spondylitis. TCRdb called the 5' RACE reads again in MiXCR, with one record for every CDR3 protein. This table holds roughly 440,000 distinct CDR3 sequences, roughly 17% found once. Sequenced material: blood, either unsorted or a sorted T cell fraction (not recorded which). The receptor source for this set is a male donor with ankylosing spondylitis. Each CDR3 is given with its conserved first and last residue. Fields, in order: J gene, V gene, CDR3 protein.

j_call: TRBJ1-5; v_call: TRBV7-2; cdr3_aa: CASSLQGPPKHF
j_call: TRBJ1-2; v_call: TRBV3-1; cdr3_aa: CASSQHGQPGGYTF
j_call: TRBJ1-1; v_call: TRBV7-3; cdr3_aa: CASSLTPVGGSEAFF
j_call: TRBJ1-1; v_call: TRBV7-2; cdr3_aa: CASSSGAGTEAFF
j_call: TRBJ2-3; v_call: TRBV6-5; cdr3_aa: CASSLSGWELSDTQYF
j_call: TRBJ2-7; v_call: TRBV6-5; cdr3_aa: CASSFWREGYEQYF
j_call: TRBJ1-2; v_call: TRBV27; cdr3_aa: CASTPGLGYGYTF
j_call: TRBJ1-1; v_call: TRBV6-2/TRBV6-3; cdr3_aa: CATTQGGTNTEAFF
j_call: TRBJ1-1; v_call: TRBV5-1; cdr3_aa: CASSEWGGTEAFF
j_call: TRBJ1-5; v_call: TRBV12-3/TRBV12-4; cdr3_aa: CASSDRDRGPYDHQPQHF
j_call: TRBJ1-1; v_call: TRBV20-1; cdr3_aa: CSASGETGENTEAFF
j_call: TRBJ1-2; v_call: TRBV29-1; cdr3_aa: CSVRAGGNYGYTF
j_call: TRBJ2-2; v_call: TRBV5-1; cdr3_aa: CASSLDSSNTGELFF